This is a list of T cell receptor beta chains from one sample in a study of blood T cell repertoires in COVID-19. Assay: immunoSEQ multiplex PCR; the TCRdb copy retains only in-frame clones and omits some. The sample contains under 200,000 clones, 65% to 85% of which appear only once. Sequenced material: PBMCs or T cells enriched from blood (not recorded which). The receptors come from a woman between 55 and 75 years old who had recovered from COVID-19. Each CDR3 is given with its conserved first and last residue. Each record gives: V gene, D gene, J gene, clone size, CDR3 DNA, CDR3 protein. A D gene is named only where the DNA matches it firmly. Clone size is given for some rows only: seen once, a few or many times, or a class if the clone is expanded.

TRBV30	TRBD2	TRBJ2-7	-	TGTGCCTGGACGCGCGGGAGGGCCTACGAGCAGTACTTC	CAWTRGRAYEQYF
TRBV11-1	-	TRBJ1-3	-	TGTGCCAGCAGCTTAGAATACTCTGGAAACACCATATATTTT	CASSLEYSGNTIYF
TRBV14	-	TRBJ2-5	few	TGTGCCAGCAGCCAAGCCAACCAAGAGACCCAGTACTTC	CASSQANQETQYF
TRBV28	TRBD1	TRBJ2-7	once	TGTGCCAGCAATTCCCCATTGACAGGGACCTACGAGCAGTACTTC	CASNSPLTGTYEQYF
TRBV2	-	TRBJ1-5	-	TGTGCCAGCAGTGACCCCAGGGGAAGCAATCAGCCCCAGCATTTT	CASSDPRGSNQPQHF
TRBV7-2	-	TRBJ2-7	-	TGTGCCAGTCGGGGGGCCGGCGAGCAGTACTTC	CASRGAGEQYF
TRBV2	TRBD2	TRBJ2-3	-	TGTGCCAGTTCGGGACTAGCGGGGGATACGCAGTATTTT	CASSGLAGDTQYF
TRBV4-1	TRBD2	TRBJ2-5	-	TGCGCCAGCAGCCATTACGCTAGCGGGGGCTTGACCCAGTACTTC	CASSHYASGGLTQYF
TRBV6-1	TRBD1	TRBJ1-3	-	TGTGCCAGCAGTGACAGGGGGCTAGGGGGAAACACCATATATTTT	CASSDRGLGGNTIYF
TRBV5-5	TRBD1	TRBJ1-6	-	TGTGCCAGCAGATTATCCGGGACAGGGGGCGATAATTCACCCCTCCACTTT	CASRLSGTGGDNSPLHF
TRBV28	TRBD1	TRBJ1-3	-	TGTGCCAGCAGGACAGGGGATTTCTCTGGAAACACCATATATTTT	CASRTGDFSGNTIYF
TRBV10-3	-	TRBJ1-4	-	TGTGCCATCAGCTTAAATCCCCAGGGAGCGGGTGAAAAACTGTTTTTT	CAISLNPQGAGEKLFF
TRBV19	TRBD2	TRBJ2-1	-	TGTGCCAGTAGTATAGGGACTAGCGGGAGTTTGATAGAGCAGTTCTTC	CASSIGTSGSLIEQFF
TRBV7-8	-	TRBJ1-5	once	TGTGCCAGCAGCTTAGGGAGCGTTCAGCCCCAGCATTTT	CASSLGSVQPQHF
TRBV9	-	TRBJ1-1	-	TGTGCCAGCAGCCCACAGGGCCGGAACACTGAAGCTTTCTTT	CASSPQGRNTEAFF